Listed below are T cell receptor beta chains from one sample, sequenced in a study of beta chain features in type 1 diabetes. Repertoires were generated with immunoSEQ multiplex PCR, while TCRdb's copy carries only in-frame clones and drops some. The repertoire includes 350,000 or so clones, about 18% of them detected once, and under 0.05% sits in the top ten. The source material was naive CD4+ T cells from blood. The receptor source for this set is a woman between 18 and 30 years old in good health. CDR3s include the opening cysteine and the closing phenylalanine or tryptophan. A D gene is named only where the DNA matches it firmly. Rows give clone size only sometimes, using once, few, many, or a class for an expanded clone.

CASSPGVVNTEAFF TGTGCCAGCAGCCCGGGGGTGGTGAACACTGAAGCTTTCTTT NA TRBJ1-1 TRBV7-2 few
CASSQSGQGGAGNTIYF TGCGCCAGCAGCCAATCCGGACAGGGGGGGGCTGGAAACACCATATATTTT TRBD1 TRBJ1-3 TRBV4-1 NA
CSGLGVVNTEAFF TGCAGCGGACTAGGGGTGGTCAACACTGAAGCTTTCTTT NA TRBJ1-1 TRBV29-1 NA
CASSQTGLASKYF TGCGCCAGCAGCCAGACGGGACTAGCGTCAAAGTACTTC TRBD2 TRBJ2-7 TRBV4-1 NA
CASSEQPLAGLAGTDTQYF TGTGCCAGCAGTGAACAACCTTTAGCTGGGCTAGCGGGAACAGATACGCAGTATTTT TRBD2 TRBJ2-3 TRBV6-1 NA
CAWRNRDRGHGYTF TGTGCCTGGAGGAACCGGGACAGGGGGCATGGCTACACCTTC TRBD1 TRBJ1-2 TRBV30 few
CASSPLGGPWGNQPQHF TGTGCCAGCTCACCCCTGGGGGGACCTTGGGGCAATCAGCCCCAGCATTTT NA TRBJ1-5 TRBV18 few
CSVYIGGAGNTIYF TGCAGCGTCTATATAGGGGGGGCTGGAAACACCATATATTTT NA TRBJ1-3 TRBV29-1 NA
CATSRGLAEYNEQFF TGTGCCACCAGCAGGGGACTAGCGGAGTACAATGAGCAGTTCTTC TRBD2 TRBJ2-1 TRBV15 NA
CASGPGAGNTIYF TGTGCCAGCGGCCCAGGGGCTGGAAACACCATATATTTT NA TRBJ1-3 TRBV7-3 NA
CASSLGQGNEQFF TGCGCCAGCAGCCTGGGACAGGGCAATGAGCAGTTCTTC TRBD1 TRBJ2-1 TRBV5-1 NA
CSVETRGMSGYTF TGCAGCGTCGAAACGCGGGGGATGAGTGGCTACACCTTC NA TRBJ1-2 TRBV29-1 few
CSANEHYEQYF TGCAGTGCTAATGAGCACTACGAGCAGTACTTC NA TRBJ2-7 TRBV20-1 few
CASSADRGGTEAFF TGTGCCAGCAGCGCCGACAGGGGCGGGACTGAAGCTTTCTTT TRBD1 TRBJ1-1 TRBV9 NA
CASSETGDYGYTF TGTGCCAGCAGTGAGACAGGGGACTATGGCTACACCTTC TRBD1 TRBJ1-2 TRBV25-1 few
CASSLGTSGWSYEQYF TGCGCCAGCAGCTTGGGGACTAGCGGGTGGAGCTACGAGCAGTACTTC TRBD2 TRBJ2-7 TRBV5-1 few
CAISVGGILSSYEQYF TGTGCCATCAGTGTCGGGGGAATCCTTAGCAGCTACGAGCAGTACTTC NA TRBJ2-7 TRBV10-3 NA
CASRRTGYEGYTF TGTGCCAGCAGGCGGACAGGGTACGAGGGCTACACCTTC TRBD1 TRBJ1-2 TRBV2 few
CASRTGDYGYTF TGTGCCAGCAGGACAGGGGACTATGGCTACACCTTC TRBD1 TRBJ1-2 TRBV28 NA
CASSQNTGIEETQYF TGCGCCAGCAGCCAGAATACAGGGATAGAGGAGACCCAGTACTTC NA TRBJ2-5 TRBV5-1 few
CASSLEQGLTYEQYF TGCGCCAGCAGCTTGGAGCAAGGACTAACCTACGAGCAGTACTTC NA TRBJ2-7 TRBV5-1 NA
CASRKLAGGPNTGELFF TGTGCCAGCAGAAAACTAGCGGGGGGTCCGAACACCGGGGAGCTGTTTTTT TRBD2 TRBJ2-2 TRBV27 NA
CASSQDIGGRGGREFF TGCGCCAGCAGCCAAGATATAGGGGGCCGGGGGGGACGGGAGTTCTTC NA TRBJ2-1 TRBV4-3 NA
CSVLRGETQYF TGCAGCGTTCTTAGGGGGGAGACCCAGTACTTC NA TRBJ2-5 TRBV29-1 NA
CSSDGEGRGVAEAFF TGCAGCTCCGATGGAGAGGGCAGGGGAGTGGCTGAAGCTTTCTTT NA TRBJ1-1 TRBV29-1 NA
CSVEDRQQETQYF TGCAGCGTTGAAGATCGACAGCAAGAGACCCAGTACTTC NA TRBJ2-5 TRBV29-1 few
CASSLSLAGQETQYF TGTGCCAGCAGCTTAAGCCTAGCGGGGCAAGAGACCCAGTACTTC TRBD2 TRBJ2-5 TRBV7-9 NA
CASSLQLIAVSTDTQYF TGTGCCAGCAGCTTGCAGTTGATAGCGGTGAGCACAGATACGCAGTATTTT NA TRBJ2-3 TRBV5-4 NA
CATSTRQGAAEAFF TGTGCCACCAGCACAAGACAGGGGGCCGCTGAAGCTTTCTTT TRBD1 TRBJ1-1 TRBV15 few
CASSLGTGNTIYF TGTGCCAGCAGCTTAGGTACTGGAAACACCATATATTTT NA TRBJ1-3 TRBV7-9 NA
CASSAELLQFF TGTGCCAGCAGTGCAGAATTATTACAGTTCTTC NA TRBJ2-1 TRBV2 NA
CAWITRRAENQPQHF TGTGCCTGGATAACCCGGAGGGCGGAAAATCAGCCCCAGCATTTT NA TRBJ1-5 TRBV30 few
CASSQVTETGAGYTF TGTGCCAGCAGCCAAGTGACCGAGACAGGGGCTGGCTACACCTTC TRBD1 TRBJ1-2 TRBV4-2 NA
CATSRAPGMNTEAFF TGTGCCACCAGCAGAGCCCCAGGGATGAACACTGAAGCTTTCTTT NA TRBJ1-1 TRBV15 once
CAWSTQETQYF TGTGCCTGGAGTACACAAGAGACCCAGTACTTC NA TRBJ2-5 TRBV30 NA
CAWRKWEGTDTQYF TGTGCCTGGAGAAAGTGGGAGGGCACAGATACGCAGTATTTT NA TRBJ2-3 TRBV30 few
CASSAGTGDYQPQHF TGTGCCAGCAGCGCCGGGACAGGAGATTATCAGCCCCAGCATTTT TRBD1 TRBJ1-5 TRBV9 NA
CASSPPLAGQKTQYF TGTGCCAGCTCACCACCGCTAGCGGGGCAGAAGACCCAGTACTTC TRBD2 TRBJ2-5 TRBV18 few
CASSESGTSIGWNEQFF TGTGCCAGCAGTGAATCTGGGACTAGCATCGGGTGGAATGAGCAGTTCTTC TRBD2 TRBJ2-1 TRBV25-1 NA